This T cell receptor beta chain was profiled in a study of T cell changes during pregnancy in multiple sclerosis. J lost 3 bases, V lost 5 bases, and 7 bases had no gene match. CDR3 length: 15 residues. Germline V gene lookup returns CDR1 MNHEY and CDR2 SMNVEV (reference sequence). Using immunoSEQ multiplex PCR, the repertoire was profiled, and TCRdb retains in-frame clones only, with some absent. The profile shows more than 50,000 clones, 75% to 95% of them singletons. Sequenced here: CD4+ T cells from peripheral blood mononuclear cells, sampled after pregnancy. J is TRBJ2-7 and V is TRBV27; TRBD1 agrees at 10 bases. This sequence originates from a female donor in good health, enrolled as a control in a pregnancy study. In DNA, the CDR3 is TGTGCCAGCAGTCCACGGACAGGGGGGAACTACGAGCAGTACTTC. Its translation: CASSPRTGGNYEQYF.